These T cell receptor beta chains were read from a single sample in a study of T cell responses to AZD1222 COVID-19 vaccine. Assay: immunoSEQ multiplex PCR; the TCRdb copy retains only in-frame clones and omits some. This sample has about 150,000 clones, with around 90% found just once. The sample was peripheral blood, taken on day 0 of AZD1222 vaccination. The receptors were sampled from an adult in good health. The CDR3 runs from the conserved cysteine through the conserved F or W. Fields, in order: CDR3 protein, CDR3 DNA, J gene, V gene, D gene, clone size. A D gene is named only where the DNA matches it firmly. Where a row states a size, it is once, few, many or the class of an expanded clone; other rows omit it.

CDR3aa: CASSDGTDYGYTF
CDR3nt: TGCGCCAGCAGTGACGGGACAGACTATGGCTACACCTTC
j_gene: TRBJ1-2
v_gene: TRBV10-1
d_gene: TRBD1
abundance: .

CDR3aa: CASSLFTRDREIRPRHNEQFF
CDR3nt: TGTGCCAGCAGCCTTTTCACCCGGGACAGGGAGATAAGGCCTAGACACAATGAGCAGTTCTTC
j_gene: TRBJ2-1
v_gene: TRBV3-1/TRBV3-2
d_gene: TRBD1
abundance: once

CDR3aa: CSVRQGLAFF
CDR3nt: TGCAGCGTCCGACAGGGTTTAGCTTTCTTT
j_gene: TRBJ1-1
v_gene: TRBV29-1
d_gene: TRBD1
abundance: .

CDR3aa: CASSLPPGQVTQWETQYF
CDR3nt: TGTGCCAGCAGCTTACCTCCGGGACAGGTCACCCAATGGGAGACCCAGTACTTC
j_gene: TRBJ2-5
v_gene: TRBV7-9
d_gene: TRBD1
abundance: .

CDR3aa: CSAATARGQFF
CDR3nt: TGCAGTGCTGCGACGGCCCGGGGGCAGTTCTTC
j_gene: TRBJ2-1
v_gene: TRBV20-1
d_gene: .
abundance: .

CDR3aa: CARRRVVSTF
CDR3nt: TGTGCCCGAAGACGGGTTGTTTCGACCTTC
j_gene: TRBJ1-2
v_gene: TRBV7-4
d_gene: .
abundance: .

CDR3aa: CASSLSVAAEAFF
CDR3nt: TGTGCCAGCAGTTTATCGGTGGCAGCTGAAGCTTTCTTT
j_gene: TRBJ1-1
v_gene: TRBV27
d_gene: .
abundance: .

CDR3aa: CASSGRDRGPEQYF
CDR3nt: TGTGCCAGCAGTGGCCGGGACAGGGGCCCCGAGCAGTACTTC
j_gene: TRBJ2-7
v_gene: TRBV25-1
d_gene: TRBD1
abundance: .

CDR3aa: CASSKAPRTGADYEQYF
CDR3nt: TGTGCCAGCAGCAAAGCGCCCCGGACAGGAGCGGACTACGAGCAGTACTTC
j_gene: TRBJ2-7
v_gene: TRBV21-1
d_gene: .
abundance: .

CDR3aa: CASSVTGQGDSPLHF
CDR3nt: TGCGCCAGCAGCGTTACGGGACAGGGGGATTCACCCCTCCACTTT
j_gene: TRBJ1-6
v_gene: TRBV10-2
d_gene: TRBD1
abundance: .

CDR3aa: CAWLSGIYNEQFF
CDR3nt: TGTGCCTGGTTGAGCGGGATTTACAATGAGCAGTTCTTC
j_gene: TRBJ2-1
v_gene: TRBV30
d_gene: TRBD2
abundance: .

CDR3aa: CASSTLTGNQPQHF
CDR3nt: TGTGCCAGTAGTACTTTGACAGGCAATCAGCCCCAGCATTTT
j_gene: TRBJ1-5
v_gene: TRBV19
d_gene: .
abundance: .

CDR3aa: CASSIGSASNTEAFF
CDR3nt: TGTGCCAGTAGTATAGGGAGCGCGTCGAACACTGAAGCTTTCTTT
j_gene: TRBJ1-1
v_gene: TRBV19
d_gene: .
abundance: .

CDR3aa: CASRHTFDTEAFF
CDR3nt: TGTGCCAGCAGGCACACGTTCGACACTGAAGCTTTCTTT
j_gene: TRBJ1-1
v_gene: TRBV27
d_gene: .
abundance: .

CDR3aa: CASRPGEGDTGELFF
CDR3nt: TGTGCCAGCAGGCCAGGAGAGGGGGACACCGGGGAGCTGTTTTTT
j_gene: TRBJ2-2
v_gene: TRBV6-4
d_gene: .
abundance: few

CDR3aa: CASSSGQGSLESYTF
CDR3nt: TGTGCCAGCAGCTCTGGACAGGGCTCCCTGGAAAGCTACACCTTC
j_gene: TRBJ1-2
v_gene: TRBV7-9
d_gene: TRBD1
abundance: .

CDR3aa: CASSSGDYNEQFF
CDR3nt: TGTGCCAGCAGTAGCGGGGACTACAATGAGCAGTTCTTC
j_gene: TRBJ2-1
v_gene: TRBV6-2/TRBV6-3
d_gene: TRBD2
abundance: .

CDR3aa: CASRIGRGTYNEQFF
CDR3nt: TGTGCCAGCAGAATAGGGCGGGGGACCTACAATGAGCAGTTCTTC
j_gene: TRBJ2-1
v_gene: TRBV27
d_gene: TRBD2
abundance: .

CDR3aa: CASSSPGSGYTF
CDR3nt: TGTGCCAGCAGCTCCCCCGGTTCTGGCTACACCTTC
j_gene: TRBJ1-2
v_gene: TRBV9
d_gene: .
abundance: .

CDR3aa: CASSPPGVALGTEAFF
CDR3nt: TGTGCCAGCAGCCCACCCGGGGTGGCGCTGGGAACTGAAGCTTTCTTT
j_gene: TRBJ1-1
v_gene: TRBV5-4
d_gene: .
abundance: .

CDR3aa: CASSEPRGGRLTGELFF
CDR3nt: TGTGCCAGCAGCGAGCCCAGGGGAGGTCGTTTGACCGGGGAGCTGTTTTTT
j_gene: TRBJ2-2
v_gene: TRBV9
d_gene: .
abundance: .

CDR3aa: CASNRTDYQPQHF
CDR3nt: TGTGCCAGCAATAGGACAGACTATCAGCCCCAGCATTTT
j_gene: TRBJ1-5
v_gene: TRBV6-5
d_gene: .
abundance: few

CDR3aa: CASSGTGYEQYF
CDR3nt: TGTGCCAGCAGCGGCACAGGATACGAGCAGTACTTC
j_gene: TRBJ2-7
v_gene: TRBV6-5
d_gene: .
abundance: .

CDR3aa: CATSRLENPATNEKLFF
CDR3nt: TGTGCCACCAGCAGGTTGGAAAACCCCGCAACTAATGAAAAACTGTTTTTT
j_gene: TRBJ1-4
v_gene: TRBV15
d_gene: .
abundance: .

CDR3aa: CASSQMTGTEQYF
CDR3nt: TGCGCCAGCAGCCAAATGACAGGGACCGAGCAGTACTTC
j_gene: TRBJ2-7
v_gene: TRBV4-3
d_gene: TRBD1
abundance: once

CDR3aa: CASSRQGTNEKLFF
CDR3nt: TGTGCCAGTAGTAGACAGGGGACTAATGAAAAACTGTTTTTT
j_gene: TRBJ1-4
v_gene: TRBV19
d_gene: TRBD1
abundance: .

CDR3aa: CASSYGTVNTEAFF
CDR3nt: TGCGCCAGCAGCTACGGGACGGTGAACACTGAAGCTTTCTTT
j_gene: TRBJ1-1
v_gene: TRBV5-1
d_gene: .
abundance: .

CDR3aa: CATSSSAEQFF
CDR3nt: TGTGCCACCAGTAGTAGTGCTGAGCAGTTCTTC
j_gene: TRBJ2-1
v_gene: TRBV15
d_gene: .
abundance: .

CDR3aa: CASSSGQLTNYGYTF
CDR3nt: TGCGCCAGCAGCTCAGGACAGCTAACTAACTATGGCTACACCTTC
j_gene: TRBJ1-2
v_gene: TRBV5-1
d_gene: .
abundance: once

CDR3aa: CASGLGLGFNYGYTF
CDR3nt: TGTGCTAGTGGTTTGGGCCTAGGATTCAACTATGGCTACACCTTC
j_gene: TRBJ1-2
v_gene: TRBV12-5
d_gene: .
abundance: .

CDR3aa: CAISESEGAPNTGELFF
CDR3nt: TGTGCCATCAGTGAGTCGGAGGGGGCCCCGAACACCGGGGAGCTGTTTTTT
j_gene: TRBJ2-2
v_gene: TRBV10-3
d_gene: .
abundance: .

CDR3aa: CAWRGSYEQYF
CDR3nt: TGTGCCTGGAGAGGATCCTACGAGCAGTACTTC
j_gene: TRBJ2-7
v_gene: TRBV30
d_gene: .
abundance: .

CDR3aa: CASSEGAGGAGYGYTF
CDR3nt: TGTGCCAGCAGTGAAGGTGCGGGGGGCGCGGGCTATGGCTACACCTTC
j_gene: TRBJ1-2
v_gene: TRBV6-1
d_gene: .
abundance: .

CDR3aa: CASSESRVSGRASYNEQFF
CDR3nt: TGCGCCAGCAGTGAGTCGAGGGTTAGCGGGAGGGCCTCCTACAATGAGCAGTTCTTC
j_gene: TRBJ2-1
v_gene: TRBV10-1
d_gene: TRBD2
abundance: .

CDR3aa: CASSRQKRTEYGYTF
CDR3nt: TGTGCCAGCAGCCGCCAAAAGAGGACAGAATATGGCTACACCTTC
j_gene: TRBJ1-2
v_gene: TRBV7-2
d_gene: .
abundance: .

CDR3aa: CASSLGTTGNTIYF
CDR3nt: TGTGCCAGCAGTCTCGGGACAACCGGAAACACCATATATTTT
j_gene: TRBJ1-3
v_gene: TRBV6-5
d_gene: .
abundance: .

CDR3aa: CASSKVLLNTEAFF
CDR3nt: TGCGCCAGCAGCAAGGTCCTTTTGAACACTGAAGCTTTCTTT
j_gene: TRBJ1-1
v_gene: TRBV5-1
d_gene: .
abundance: .

CDR3aa: CASSLEYRGQPGETQYF
CDR3nt: TGTGCCAGCAGCTTAGAGTACCGGGGACAGCCGGGGGAGACCCAGTACTTC
j_gene: TRBJ2-5
v_gene: TRBV11-2
d_gene: TRBD1
abundance: .

CDR3aa: CASSPLGQMNTEAFF
CDR3nt: TGTGCCAGCTCACCTCTGGGACAGATGAACACTGAAGCTTTCTTT
j_gene: TRBJ1-1
v_gene: TRBV18
d_gene: TRBD1
abundance: .

CDR3aa: CASSPTPGQSYEQYF
CDR3nt: TGTGCCAGTAGTCCCACCCCGGGACAGAGCTACGAGCAGTACTTC
j_gene: TRBJ2-7
v_gene: TRBV19
d_gene: TRBD1
abundance: .